A selection of T cell receptor beta chains follows, all from one sample in a study of response to subunit inactivated influenza vaccine. TCRdb fed the RT-PCR reads into MiXCR, producing one record per CDR3 protein. Among more than 450,000 distinct CDR3 sequences listed, 12% were seen once. Source: PBMCs from blood, taken on the day of vaccination. Receptors were obtained from a man in his forties or fifties who received an inactivated influenza vaccine. Each CDR3 is given with its conserved first and last residue. D genes are given only for firm matches. Rows give clone size only sometimes, using once, few, many, or a class for an expanded clone.

J: TRBJ2-7; V: TRBV7-2; size: .; D: TRBD2; CDR3: CATNPIAGITTYEQYF; DNA: TGTGCCACCAACCCGATAGCGGGGATAACGACCTACGAGCAGTACTTC
J: TRBJ2-5; V: TRBV5-8; size: .; D: TRBD2; CDR3: CASSLSTGGPGETQYF; DNA: TGTGCCAGCAGCTTGTCGACGGGGGGGCCGGGGGAGACCCAGTACTTC
J: TRBJ2-1; V: TRBV5-5; size: .; D: TRBD2; CDR3: CASSLDGREGLDEQFF; DNA: TGTGCCAGCAGCCTCGATGGGCGGGAGGGCCTCGATGAGCAGTTCTTC
J: TRBJ2-7; V: TRBV6-5; size: .; D: TRBD1; CDR3: CASSSPGQGAFEQYF; DNA: TGTGCCAGCAGTTCCCCGGGACAGGGGGCTTTCGAGCAGTACTTC
J: TRBJ2-7; V: TRBV5-1; size: .; D: .; CDR3: CASSLEGGPLEQYF; DNA: TGCGCCAGCAGCTTGGAGGGGGGGCCCCTCGAGCAGTACTTC
J: TRBJ2-1; V: TRBV9; size: few; D: TRBD2; CDR3: CASSVSSGVFNEQFF; DNA: TGTGCCAGCAGCGTATCTAGCGGGGTTTTCAATGAGCAGTTCTTC
J: TRBJ2-7; V: TRBV5-1; size: .; D: .; CDR3: CASSSDGQYEQYF; DNA: TGCGCCAGCAGCTCTGACGGACAGTACGAGCAGTACTTC
J: TRBJ2-2; V: TRBV4-2; size: many; D: .; CDR3: CASSQASDTGELFF; DNA: TGTGCCAGCAGCCAAGCTTCGGACACCGGGGAGCTGTTTTTT
J: TRBJ1-4; V: TRBV30; size: many; D: .; CDR3: CAWSQGTNEKLFF; DNA: TGTGCCTGGAGCCAGGGGACTAATGAAAAACTGTTTTTT
J: TRBJ2-3; V: TRBV3-1; size: many; D: TRBD2; CDR3: CASSLGTSIDTQYF; DNA: TGTGCCAGCAGCCTCGGGACTAGTATAGATACGCAGTATTTT
J: TRBJ2-1; V: TRBV20-1; size: few; D: TRBD1; CDR3: CSATGQSYNEQFF; DNA: TGCAGTGCTACGGGACAGTCCTACAATGAGCAGTTCTTC
J: TRBJ1-6; V: TRBV28; size: .; D: TRBD1; CDR3: CASSGQGRYSPLHF; DNA: TGTGCCAGCAGTGGACAGGGGCGGTATTCACCCCTCCACTTT
J: TRBJ2-7; V: TRBV4-1; size: .; D: .; CDR3: CASSQTSVGGEQYF; DNA: TGCGCCAGCAGCCAGACTAGTGTAGGGGGCGAGCAGTACTTC
J: TRBJ2-7; V: TRBV12-3/TRBV12-4; size: few; D: .; CDR3: CASCTRAYEQYF; DNA: TGTGCCAGCTGTACTAGGGCCTACGAGCAGTACTTC
J: TRBJ2-3; V: TRBV28; size: many; D: TRBD2; CDR3: CASSYSGGGTDTQYF; DNA: TGTGCCAGCAGCTATAGCGGGGGGGGCACAGATACGCAGTATTTT
J: TRBJ2-7; V: TRBV6-6; size: many; D: .; CDR3: CASSTGIKDEQYF; DNA: TGTGCCAGCAGTACCGGGATCAAGGACGAGCAGTACTTC
J: TRBJ2-7; V: TRBV4-3; size: .; D: .; CDR3: CASSMFLGPEQYF; DNA: TGCGCCAGCAGCATGTTCCTCGGACCCGAGCAGTACTTC
J: TRBJ2-7; V: TRBV7-8; size: few; D: .; CDR3: CASSPSRTSYEQYF; DNA: TGTGCCAGCAGCCCGTCTCGTACTTCCTACGAGCAGTACTTC
J: TRBJ2-1; V: TRBV28; size: .; D: TRBD2; CDR3: CASSFRGGSSYNEQFF; DNA: TGTGCCAGCAGTTTTCGGGGGGGGAGCTCCTACAATGAGCAGTTCTTC
J: TRBJ2-7; V: TRBV12-3/TRBV12-4; size: .; D: TRBD2; CDR3: CASSLGLAGRNYEQYF; DNA: TGTGCCAGCAGTCTAGGACTAGCGGGACGAAACTACGAGCAGTACTTC
J: TRBJ2-7; V: TRBV7-2; size: .; D: TRBD1; CDR3: CASSSFGQGEQYF; DNA: TGTGCCAGCAGCTCATTCGGACAGGGGGAGCAGTACTTC
J: TRBJ2-7; V: TRBV29-1; size: many; D: .; CDR3: CSGRGPPSYEQYF; DNA: TGCAGCGGCAGGGGCCCCCCCTCCTACGAGCAGTACTTC